This T cell receptor beta chain was captured by sequencing in a study of spatial heterogeneity in lung cancer. A unique molecular identifier was carried by every single TCR cDNA molecule. Via MiXCR, TCRdb re-called the 5' RACE reads, giving one row per CDR3 protein. The sample shows over 7,000 distinct CDR3 sequences, less than 8.5% of them seen only once. On this clonotype: Its antigen remains unidentified.

Overall study results and limits: Ubiquitous and regional nonsynonymous mutations were tracked by counts of ubiquitous and regional expanded TCRs, respectively. Counts that tracked tumor mutation counts were those of expanded intratumoral alpha and beta TCRs.

CDR3 length: 17 residues. V lost 5 bases and J 6 bases, leaving 23 bases between the germline ends. From germline, CDR1 is MNHEY and CDR2 SMNVEV (reference sequence). Regarding time point: sample taken at primary tumor resection. Whole RNA, which was extracted from tumor, nontumor lung tissue or frozen PBMC, was sequenced without any cell sorting. This clonotype was sampled from a male donor with early-stage non-small cell lung cancer. The source was lung tumor tissue, collected at surgery. This rearrangement joins TRBV27 to TRBJ2-1; TRBD2 is a possible D gene (6 bases). The CDR3 DNA reads as TGTGCCAGCAGTAGGGGACTCCGAGAAGCCGGTAGCAATGAGCAGTTCTTC. Its protein is CASSRGLREAGSNEQFF.